Shown below are 6 T cell receptor beta chains from a single sample sequenced in a study of blood T cells in healthy people across ages (dated by TCRdb to about 2015). The library was built by means of 5' RACE. The sequencer listed for this sample is Illumina HiSeq 2500. A second PCR of roughly 6 to 11 cycles was run with a J-beta primer mix and a sample-barcoded 5' primer. The public sequencing data were trimmed at Q25 with fastp and processed into clonotypes with MiXCR by TCRdb, which kept only in-frame beta chains. Each CDR3 protein appears once, grouped with its most common genes and DNA. For this sample there are about 640,000 distinct CDR3 sequences; roughly 30% appear just once. In total, the top ten clones hold approximately 15% of the sample. The source material was blood. The receptors come from a woman older than 75 in good health.

This clonotype showed up many times. The chain has TRBV12-3 or TRBV12-4 and TRBJ1-1; 8 positions match TRBD1. The CDR3 extends over 14 amino acids. With V trimmed by 2 bases and J by 5 bases, 4 bases remained unmatched. In DNA, the CDR3 is TGTGCCAGCAGTTTAATACAGGGGGGAACTGAAGCTTTCTTT. Amino acids: CASSLIQGGTEAFF.

The gene calls are TRBV6-6 and TRBJ1-5; D unclear. CDR3 length equals 15 residues. Germline V lookup: CDR1 MNHNY, CDR2 SVGAGI (reference sequence). V shed 0 bases and J shed 1 base, with 7 bases lying between them. The CDR3 DNA is TGTGCCAGCAGTTACTCAGGGAACAGCAATCAGCCCCAGCATTTT. It codes for CASSYSGNSNQPQHF.

This clonotype was recorded at least ten times. V gene TRBV10-3 combines with J gene TRBJ2-7; 8 nucleotides align to TRBD2. The CDR3 loop spans 14 amino acids. Germline-derived CDR1 and CDR2 are ENHRY and SYGVKD. J lost 4 bases, V lost 4 bases, and 6 bases had no gene match. CDR3 protein: CAISGGGPGYEQYF. The CDR3 region has the DNA TGTGCCATCAGTGGCGGGGGGCCGGGGTACGAGCAGTACTTC.

The table lists this clonotype with many counts. V gene TRBV7-2 combines with J gene TRBJ2-3, with D possibly being TRBD1 or TRBD2 (5 bases each). Trimming removed 3 bases at V and 4 bases at J, with 8 bases between. This CDR3 contains 13 residues. Germline V gene data show CDR1 as SGHTA and CDR2 as FQGNSA. CDR3 amino acids: CASSLGTSDTQYF. CDR3 coding DNA: TGTGCCAGCAGCTTGGGGACCTCAGATACGCAGTATTTT. Drawing the rest from reference TRBV7-2 and TRBJ2-3, the complete variable domain is GAGVSQSPSNKVTEKGKDVELRCDPISGHTALYWYRQSLGQGLEFLIYFQGNSAPDKSGLPSDRFSAERTGGSVSTLTIQRTQQEDSAVYLCASSLGTSDTQYFGPGTRLTVL.

The rearrangement joins TRBV20-1 to TRBJ1-1; a weak D match, TRBD1 (6 bases). This CDR3 comprises 13 residues. Germline CDR1 is DFQATT and CDR2 is SNEGSKA (reference sequence). The V and J ends lost 6 bases and 2 bases respectively, with 13 bases between them. The CDR3 here is CSAAKQGNTEAFF. CDR3 coding DNA: TGCAGTGCAGCGAAACAGGGAAACACTGAAGCTTTCTTT.

In its sample, this clonotype was seen many times. The genes are TRBV7-2 and TRBJ2-5; D remains unclear. Germline loops: CDR1 SGHTA, CDR2 FQGNSA. V was clipped by 5 bases and J by 5 bases, with 12 bases between them. The CDR3 spans 13 residues. In nucleotides, the CDR3 is TGTGCCAGCAGCCCAGCCGGTGGGGAGACCCAGTACTTC. Amino acids: CASSPAGGETQYF.